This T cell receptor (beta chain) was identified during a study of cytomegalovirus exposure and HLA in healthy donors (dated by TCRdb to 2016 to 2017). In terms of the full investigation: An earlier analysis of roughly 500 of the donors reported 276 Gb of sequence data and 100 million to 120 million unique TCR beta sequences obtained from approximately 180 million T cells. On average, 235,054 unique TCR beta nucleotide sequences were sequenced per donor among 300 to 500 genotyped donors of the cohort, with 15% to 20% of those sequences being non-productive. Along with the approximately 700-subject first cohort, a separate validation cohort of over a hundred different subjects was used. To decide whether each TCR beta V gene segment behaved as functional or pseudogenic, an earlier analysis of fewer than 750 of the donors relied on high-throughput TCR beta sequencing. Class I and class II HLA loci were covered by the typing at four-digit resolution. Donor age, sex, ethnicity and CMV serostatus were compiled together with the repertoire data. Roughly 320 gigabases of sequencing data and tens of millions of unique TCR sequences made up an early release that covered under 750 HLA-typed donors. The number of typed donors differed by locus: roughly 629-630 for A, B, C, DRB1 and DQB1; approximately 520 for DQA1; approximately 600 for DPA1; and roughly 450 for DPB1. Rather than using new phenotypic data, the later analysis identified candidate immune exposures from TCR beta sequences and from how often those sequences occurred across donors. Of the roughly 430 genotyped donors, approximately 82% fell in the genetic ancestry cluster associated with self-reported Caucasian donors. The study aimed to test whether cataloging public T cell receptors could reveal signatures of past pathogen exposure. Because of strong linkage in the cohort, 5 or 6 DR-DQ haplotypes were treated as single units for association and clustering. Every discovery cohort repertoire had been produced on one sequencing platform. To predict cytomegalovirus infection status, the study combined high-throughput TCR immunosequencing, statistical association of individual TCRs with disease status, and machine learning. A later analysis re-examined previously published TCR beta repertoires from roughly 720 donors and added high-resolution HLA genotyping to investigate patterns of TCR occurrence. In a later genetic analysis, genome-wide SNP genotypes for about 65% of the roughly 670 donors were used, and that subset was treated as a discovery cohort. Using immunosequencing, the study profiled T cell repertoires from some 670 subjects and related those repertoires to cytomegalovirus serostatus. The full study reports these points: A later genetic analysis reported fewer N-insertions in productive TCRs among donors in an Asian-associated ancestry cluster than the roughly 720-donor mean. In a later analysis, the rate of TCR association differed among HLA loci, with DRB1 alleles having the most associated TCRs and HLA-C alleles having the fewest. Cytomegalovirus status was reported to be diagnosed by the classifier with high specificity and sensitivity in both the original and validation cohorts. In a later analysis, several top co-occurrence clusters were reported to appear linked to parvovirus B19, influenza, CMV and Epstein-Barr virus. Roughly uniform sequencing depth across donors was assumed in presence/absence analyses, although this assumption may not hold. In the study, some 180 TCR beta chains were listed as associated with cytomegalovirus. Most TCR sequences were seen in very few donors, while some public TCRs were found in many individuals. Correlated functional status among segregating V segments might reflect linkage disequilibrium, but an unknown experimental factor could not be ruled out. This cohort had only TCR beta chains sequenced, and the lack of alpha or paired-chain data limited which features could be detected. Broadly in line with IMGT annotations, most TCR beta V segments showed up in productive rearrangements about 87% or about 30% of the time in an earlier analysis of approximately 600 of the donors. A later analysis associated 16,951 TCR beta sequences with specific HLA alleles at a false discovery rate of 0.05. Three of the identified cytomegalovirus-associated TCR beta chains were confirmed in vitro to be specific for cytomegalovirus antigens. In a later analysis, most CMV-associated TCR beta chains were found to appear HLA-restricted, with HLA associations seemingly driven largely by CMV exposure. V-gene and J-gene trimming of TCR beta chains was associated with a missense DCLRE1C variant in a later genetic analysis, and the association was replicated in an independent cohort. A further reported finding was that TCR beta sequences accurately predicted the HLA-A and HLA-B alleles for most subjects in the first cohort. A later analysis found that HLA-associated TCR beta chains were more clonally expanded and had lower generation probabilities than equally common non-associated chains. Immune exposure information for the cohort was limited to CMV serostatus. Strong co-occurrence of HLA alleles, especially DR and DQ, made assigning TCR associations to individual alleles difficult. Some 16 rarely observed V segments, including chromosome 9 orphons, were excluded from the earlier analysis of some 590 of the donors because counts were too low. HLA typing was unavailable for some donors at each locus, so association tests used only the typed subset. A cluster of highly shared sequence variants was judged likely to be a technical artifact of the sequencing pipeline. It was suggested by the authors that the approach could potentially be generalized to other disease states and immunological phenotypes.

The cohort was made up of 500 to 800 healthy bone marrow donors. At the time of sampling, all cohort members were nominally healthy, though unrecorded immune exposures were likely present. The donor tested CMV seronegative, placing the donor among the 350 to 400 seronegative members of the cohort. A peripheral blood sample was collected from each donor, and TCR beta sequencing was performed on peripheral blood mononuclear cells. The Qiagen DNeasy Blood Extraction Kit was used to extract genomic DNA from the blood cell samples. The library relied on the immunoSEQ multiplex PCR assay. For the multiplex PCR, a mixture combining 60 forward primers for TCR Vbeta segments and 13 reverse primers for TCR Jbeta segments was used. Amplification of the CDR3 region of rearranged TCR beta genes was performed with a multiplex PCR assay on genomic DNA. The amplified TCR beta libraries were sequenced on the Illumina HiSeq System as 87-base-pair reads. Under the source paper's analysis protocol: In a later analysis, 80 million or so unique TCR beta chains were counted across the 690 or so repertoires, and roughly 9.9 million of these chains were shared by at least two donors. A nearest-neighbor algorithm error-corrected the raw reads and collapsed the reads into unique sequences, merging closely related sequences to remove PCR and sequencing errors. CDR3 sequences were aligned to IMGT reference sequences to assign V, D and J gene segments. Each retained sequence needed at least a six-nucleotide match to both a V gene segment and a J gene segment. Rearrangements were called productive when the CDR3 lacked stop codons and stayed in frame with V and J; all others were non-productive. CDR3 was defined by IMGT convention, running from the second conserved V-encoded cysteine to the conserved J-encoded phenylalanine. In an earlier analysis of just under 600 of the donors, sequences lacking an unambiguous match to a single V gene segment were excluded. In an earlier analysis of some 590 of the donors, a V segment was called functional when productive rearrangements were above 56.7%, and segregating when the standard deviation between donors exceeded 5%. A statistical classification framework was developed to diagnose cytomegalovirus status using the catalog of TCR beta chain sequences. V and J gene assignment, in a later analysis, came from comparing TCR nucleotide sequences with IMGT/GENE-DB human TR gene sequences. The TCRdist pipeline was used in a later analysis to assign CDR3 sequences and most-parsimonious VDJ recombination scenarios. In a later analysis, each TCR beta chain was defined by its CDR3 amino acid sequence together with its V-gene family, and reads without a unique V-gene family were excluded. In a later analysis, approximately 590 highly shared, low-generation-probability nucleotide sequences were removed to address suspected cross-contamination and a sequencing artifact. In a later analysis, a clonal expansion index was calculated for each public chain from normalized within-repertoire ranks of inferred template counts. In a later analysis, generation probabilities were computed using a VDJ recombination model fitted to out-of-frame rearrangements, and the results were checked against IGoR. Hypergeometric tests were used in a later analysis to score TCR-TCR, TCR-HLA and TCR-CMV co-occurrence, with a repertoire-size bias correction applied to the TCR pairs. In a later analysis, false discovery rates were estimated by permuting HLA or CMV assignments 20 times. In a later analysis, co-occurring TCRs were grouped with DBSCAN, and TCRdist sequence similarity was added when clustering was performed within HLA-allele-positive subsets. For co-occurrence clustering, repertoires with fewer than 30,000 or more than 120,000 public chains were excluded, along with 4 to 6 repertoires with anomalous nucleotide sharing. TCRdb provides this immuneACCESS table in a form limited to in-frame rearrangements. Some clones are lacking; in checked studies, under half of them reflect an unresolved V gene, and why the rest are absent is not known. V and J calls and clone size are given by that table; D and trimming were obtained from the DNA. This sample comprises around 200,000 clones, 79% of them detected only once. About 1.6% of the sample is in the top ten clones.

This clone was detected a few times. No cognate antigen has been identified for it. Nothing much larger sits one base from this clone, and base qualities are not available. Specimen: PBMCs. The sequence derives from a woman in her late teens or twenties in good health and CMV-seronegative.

The CDR3 has the sequence CASSTTGGAADTQYF. The nucleotide sequence reads as follows: TGTGCCAGCTCAACGACAGGGGGCGCGGCAGATACGCAGTATTTT. The chain is assembled from TRBV18 and TRBJ2-3, with TRBD1 matching 10 junction bases. The CDR3 runs 15 residues from the cysteine to the phenylalanine. Here the CDR3 DNA is all that survives: 45 bases in frame from base 1. Germline trimming: 5 bases from V, 4 bases from J; junction bases outside gene matches: 6. The CDR1 and CDR2 encoded by the germline V gene are KGHSH and LQKENI.